What follows are 4 T cell receptor beta chains derived from one specimen sequenced in a study of T cell repertoires in cytomegalovirus infection. TCRdb re-analysed the reads in MiXCR, keeping a single row per CDR3 protein. This repertoire shows fewer than 850,000 distinct CDR3 sequences, almost 30% found once; its top ten account for over 10%. Their recognized antigens are unknown. The sample in question was cultured CD8+ T cells from PBMCs, obtained from culture after CMV antigen stimulation. These receptors all stem from a human donor in good health (CMV status not recorded). Some clones in this sample may be carry-over from other donors' samples.

This chain links TRBV27 with TRBJ2-2; either TRBD1 or TRBD2 may supply D (5 bases each). The CDR3 runs to 15 residues. Germline V gene lookup returns CDR1 MNHEY and CDR2 SMNVEV (reference sequence). The V end lost 6 bases, the J end lost 5 bases, and 16 bases lay between the germline ends. CDR3 bases: TGTGCCAGCAGCCCCTCGTGGGGCGGGACCGGGGAGCTGTTTTTT. It yields the protein CASSPSWGGTGELFF.

The rearrangement uses TRBV2 and TRBJ1-5; 10 bases agree with TRBD1. The CDR3 length is 15 residues. After removal of 5 bases from V and 6 bases from J, the junction contained 7 bases not matched to a gene. In germline, CDR1 is SNHLY, CDR2 FYNNEI. The CDR3 here is CASSMGQGFRQPQHF. DNA for the CDR3: TGTGCCAGCAGTATGGGACAGGGGTTCCGTCAGCCCCAGCATTTT. The full variable domain, rest sourced from reference TRBV2 and TRBJ1-5, is EPEVTQTPSHQVTQMGQEVILRCVPISNHLYFYWYRQILGQKVEFLVSFYNNEISEKSEIFDDQFSVERPDGSNFTLKIRSTKLEDSAMYFCASSMGQGFRQPQHFGDGTRLSIL.

This clonotype came up many times. J is TRBJ2-7 and V is TRBV7-8; no reliable D call. Germline lookup yields CDR1 SGHVS and CDR2 FQNEAQ. The CDR3 is made up of 15 amino acids. The V end was cut by 2 bases, the J end by 1 base, with 12 bases between. CDR3 residues: CASSLYQTSSYEQYF. DNA of the CDR3: TGTGCCAGCAGCTTATATCAGACCTCATCCTACGAGCAGTACTTC.

The table lists this clonotype with a few counts. The chain combines TRBV27 with TRBJ2-7; maybe TRBD1 (6 bases). The CDR3 consists of 14 residues. CDR1 is MNHEY and CDR2 is SMNVEV in the germline V gene (reference sequence). V dropped 2 bases and J dropped 6 bases, with 14 bases sitting between them. The CDR3 DNA reads TGTGCCAGCAGTTTAGGGGGCGTCCCATCCGAGCAGTACTTC. This gives the protein CASSLGGVPSEQYF.